What follows are 24 T cell receptor beta chains derived from one specimen sequenced in a study of T cells in women clearing cervical HPV infection. Produced via immunoSEQ multiplex PCR; TCRdb's table is partial and in-frame only. Listed are about 31,000 clones; 2.5% to 3.5% falls within the top ten. Sample: blood buffy coat. These receptors originate from a woman aged 18 to 69 with a cervical HPV16 infection that either progressed to CIN3+ or cleared (not recorded which).

CDR3 sequence reads: CASSPGLGDLFKNIQYF. The CDR3 DNA, read in part, is TGTGCCAGCTCACCAGGCTTAGGGGATTTGTTCAAAAACATT. The chain recombines TRBV18 with TRBJ2-4; possible D gene TRBD1, 5 bases. The missing CDR3 end, 3 residues past where the read stops, is filled in from the germline J gene. V lost 2 bases, J lost 3 bases, and 17 bases lay in between. The CDR3 has 17 amino acids. Germline V CDR1 and CDR2: KGHSH, LQKENI.

Concerning this clone: Its ends do not fully match the called genes, so a read error is possible. The DNA ends 3 residues before the CDR3 does, and the rest of the CDR3 is filled in from the germline J gene. This CDR3 is also generated by other DNA sequences in the sample. The chain is built from TRBV30 and TRBJ1-3; the D gene is possibly TRBD1 (5 bases). There are 13 residues in the CDR3. The germline V gene encodes CDR1 GTSNPN and CDR2 SVGIG (reference sequence). The covered CDR3 bases are TGTGCCCTGATAAGGGGTCTTGGAAACACG. As protein: CALIRGLGNT. The whole CDR3 reads CALIRGLGNTIYF.

Comment on this clone: Sequencing ends 3 residues short of the CDR3 end; the germline J gene provides the rest. J is TRBJ2-3 and V is TRBV18; no firm D call. The V and J ends lost 2 bases and 6 bases respectively, with 9 bases between them. The CDR3 spans 13 residues. Germline V gene data show CDR1 as KGHSH and CDR2 as LQKENI. The CDR3 bases that were read are TGTGCCAGCTCACCAAACGCGGCCGATACG. This translates into CASSPNAADT. The CDR3, in full, reads CASSPNAADTQYF. Based on the CDR3 plus reference TRBV18 and TRBJ2-3, the full variable domain is NAGVMQNPRHLVRRRGQEARLRCSPMKGHSHVYWYRQLPEEGLKFMVYLQKENIIDESGMPKERFSAEFPKEGPSILRIQQVVRGDSAAYFCASSPNAADTQYFGPGTRLTVL.

Comment on this clone: The read ends 3 residues early relative to the CDR3; the germline J gene fills the gap. This chain connects TRBV7-3 to TRBJ2-1, with 16 bases that match TRBD2. This CDR3 region has 18 residues. V shed 2 bases and J 6 bases; nucleotides not matched to a gene: 7. The germline V gene has CDR1 SGHTA and CDR2 FQGTGA. This CDR3 reads CASSLFGTSGGVPNEQFF. CDR3 bases read: TGTGCCAGCAGCTTATTCGGGACTAGCGGGGGGGTACCCAATGAG. Full variable domain (remainder filled in from reference TRBV7-3 and TRBJ2-1): GAGVSQTPSNKVTEKGKYVELRCDPISGHTALYWYRQSLGQGPEFLIYFQGTGAADDSGLPNDRFFAVRPEGSVSTLKIQRTERGDSAVYLCASSLFGTSGGVPNEQFFGPGTRLTVL.

To note about this clone: The CDR3 end falls 3 residues outside the read, so it is completed with the germline J gene. The V call is TRBV12-3 or TRBV12-4, the J call TRBJ2-7; perhaps TRBD1 as D (6 bases). Trimming removed 4 bases from V and 6 bases from J, with 7 bases in between. This CDR3 contains 11 residues. CDR3 residues: CASSSRGEQYF. CDR3 bases read: TGTGCCAGCAGTTCCAGGGGCGAG.

About this clone itself: The read gets to within 3 residues of the CDR3 end, and the germline J gene fills in the rest. The chain combines TRBV6-1 with TRBJ2-4; D might be TRBD2 (5 bases). This CDR3 contains 13 residues. Germline assignment: CDR1 MNHNS and CDR2 SASEGT. The covered CDR3 bases are TGTGCCAGCAGTGAAACGACTAACTATGGT. This codes for CASSETTNYG. The CDR3 in full is CASSETTNYGQYF.

As to this clone: With the read ending 3 residues before the CDR3 end, the germline J gene is used to fill in that end. The V gene is TRBV4-2, the J gene TRBJ2-7; D unclear. Trimming pared 0 bases from V and 6 bases from J, leaving 9 bases between. This CDR3 region has 13 residues. Germline V gene sequence: CDR1 LGHNA, CDR2 YNFKEQ. CDR3 residues: CASSQDMAAEQYF. The sequenced part of the CDR3 DNA is TGTGCCAGCAGCCAAGATATGGCGGCCGAG.

According to its frequency, this clone is medium-sized. The read is 3 residues too short to cover the CDR3 end, so that end is filled in from the germline J gene. V gene TRBV18 combines with J gene TRBJ2-5, with TRBD1 matching over 9 bases. The length of the CDR3 is 14 residues. Trimming cost V 3 bases and J 5 bases; bases outside gene matches: 4. Per the germline V gene, CDR1 is KGHSH and CDR2 is LQKENI. The sequenced part of the CDR3 DNA is TGTGCCAGCTCACCCGGGACAGGGAGGGAGACC. It yields the protein CASSPGTGRET. The full CDR3 protein is CASSPGTGRETQYF.

As concerns this clone: Read coverage stops 3 residues before the CDR3 terminus; the germline J gene supplies the remainder. This chain joins TRBV12-3 or TRBV12-4 and TRBJ1-2; 8 nucleotides line up with TRBD1. The CDR3 runs to 13 residues. V was clipped by 6 bases and J by 6 bases; unmatched bases: 6. The covered CDR3 bases are TGTGCCAGCAGCCGACAGGGGATTGATGGC. Translated, it gives CASSRQGIDG. The whole CDR3 protein is CASSRQGIDGYTF.

Points on this clone: Sequencing ends 3 residues short of the CDR3 end; the germline J gene provides the rest. V and J are TRBV20-1 and TRBJ1-4; no firm D call. V was trimmed by 0 bases and J by 4 bases, leaving 12 bases between them. Germline CDR1 DFQATT, CDR2 SNEGSKA (reference sequence). This CDR3 spans 15 amino acids. CDR3 DNA (partial): TGCAGTGCTAGAGATCGGTACAGTTTTAATGAAAAA. Residues: CSARDRYSFNEK. The full-length CDR3 reads as CSARDRYSFNEKLFF.

Points on this clone: The read terminates 3 residues before the CDR3 end, so the remaining end is supplied by the germline J gene. The chain employs TRBV27 and TRBJ2-4; TRBD2 matches 8 bases. V gave up 0 bases and J gave up 0 bases; unmatched junction bases: 4. The CDR3 is 17 amino acids. The germline V gene has CDR1 MNHEY and CDR2 SMNVEV (reference sequence). CDR3 DNA, as far as it was read: TGTGCCAGCAGTTTATCCGGACTAGCAGTAGCCAAAAACATT. The encoded protein is CASSLSGLAVAKNI. The whole CDR3 protein is CASSLSGLAVAKNIQYF.

Concerning this clone: The read ends 3 residues early relative to the CDR3; the germline J gene fills the gap. V and J are TRBV5-1 and TRBJ1-6; no firm D call. The V end was cut by 3 bases, the J end by 0 bases, with 10 bases between. Germline CDR1 SGHRS, CDR2 YFSETQ. This CDR3 contains 16 residues. The CDR3 bases that were read are TGCGCCAGCAGCTCCAAACCAGGCTCCTATAATTCACCC. As protein: CASSSKPGSYNSP. The entire CDR3 protein is CASSSKPGSYNSPLHF.

As for this clone: The sequenced fragment ends 3 residues before the CDR3 boundary, so the rest is inferred from the germline J gene. The chain recombines TRBV30 with TRBJ2-2; D gene ambiguous. Germline CDR1 GTSNPN, CDR2 SVGIG (reference sequence). This CDR3 spans 17 amino acids. Trimming removed 3 bases at V and 2 bases at J, with 19 bases between. CDR3 DNA, as far as it was read: TGTGCCTGGAGATTTTTAGCCATCACCAAAAACACCGGGGAG. Amino acid sequence: CAWRFLAITKNTGE. The entire CDR3 is CAWRFLAITKNTGELFF.

As regards this clone: The read stops 3 residues short of the end of the CDR3; the missing end is completed from the germline J gene. The chain employs TRBV7-6 and TRBJ1-4; TRBD1 matches 8 bases. Looked up from germline, CDR1 is SGHVS and CDR2 is FNYEAQ. This CDR3 is 14 amino acids long. J lost 4 bases, V lost 4 bases, and 2 bases had no gene match. CDR3 DNA (partial): TGTGCCAGCAGCTCGGACAGGGTTAATGAAAAA. It specifies CASSSDRVNEK. The full CDR3 sequence reads CASSSDRVNEKLFF.

The CDR3 loop is CASGGSSGGQETQYF. The DNA read from the CDR3 is TGCGCCAGCGGGGGGTCTAGCGGGGGCCAAGAGACG. This chain connects TRBV5-1 to TRBJ2-3; 10 bases align to TRBD2. The CDR3 end lies 3 residues beyond the end of the read and is filled in from the germline J gene. Germline CDR1 is SGHRS and CDR2 is YFSETQ. The CDR3 has 15 amino acids.

In the case of this clone: Sequencing ends 3 residues short of the CDR3 end; the germline J gene provides the rest. This chain connects TRBV5-1 to TRBJ2-4, with D perhaps TRBD2 (6 bases). CDR1 and CDR2 (germline): SGHRS, YFSETQ. The CDR3 is 14 residues long. CDR3: CASKRAPTVETQYF. The sequenced part of the CDR3 DNA is TGCGCCAGTAAGCGGGCCCCGACGGTAGAGACT. Filled out from reference TRBV5-1 and TRBJ2-4, the complete variable domain reads KAGVTQTPRYLIKTRGQQVTLSCSPISGHRSVSWYQQTPGQGLQFLFEYFSETQRNKGNFPGRFSGRQFSNSRSEMNVSTLELGDSALYLCASKRAPTVETQYFGAGTRLSVL.

A note on this clone: The read gets to within 3 residues of the CDR3 end, and the germline J gene fills in the rest. The rearrangement joins TRBV7-3 to TRBJ2-1, with D possibly being TRBD2 (6 bases). This CDR3 region has 16 residues. Trimming shortened V by 5 bases and J by 4 bases, and 18 bases separated the two germline ends. In germline, CDR1 is SGHTA, CDR2 FQGTGA. The DNA read from the CDR3 is TGTGCCAGCAGCGAACTTTCGGGGGTTTCTTACAATGAG. Encoded protein: CASSELSGVSYNE. The full-length CDR3 reads as CASSELSGVSYNEQFF.

Remarks on this clone: The DNA ends 3 residues before the CDR3 does, and the rest of the CDR3 is filled in from the germline J gene. This rearrangement joins TRBV7-9 to TRBJ2-2, with 10 bases identical to TRBD1. The CDR3 sequence is 15 residues long. Trimming cost V 5 bases and J 5 bases; bases outside gene matches: 5. Germline assignment: CDR1 SEHNR and CDR2 FQNEAQ (reference sequence). The CDR3 DNA, read in part, is TGTGCCAGCAGCACCGGGGACAGGGGAACCGGGGAG. Protein sequence: CASSTGDRGTGE. The entire CDR3 is CASSTGDRGTGELFF.

Concerning this clone itself: The CDR3 goes on 3 residues after the read ends, and that part is filled in from the germline J gene. This chain links TRBV29-1 with TRBJ1-5; D gene ambiguous. This CDR3 contains 13 residues. Deletions cut 4 bases from V and 6 bases from J, with 13 bases between. CDR1 is SQVTM and CDR2 is ANQGSEA in the germline V gene. CDR3: CSVVVAGSQPQHF. The DNA read from the CDR3 is TGCAGCGTTGTTGTAGCGGGGAGTCAGCCC.

Concerning this clone itself: The sequence runs out 3 residues before the end of the CDR3; the remainder is reconstructed from the germline J gene. V is TRBV7-3 and J is TRBJ2-1; TRBD1 aligns across 8 bases. CDR3 length equals 14 residues. The V gene's germline CDR1 is SGHTA and CDR2 FQGTGA. V gave up 5 bases and J gave up 7 bases; unmatched junction bases: 7. The CDR3 is CASSGSDRGNEQFF. The CDR3 DNA, read in part, is TGTGCCAGCAGCGGATCAGACAGGGGAAATGAG.

Worth noting for this clone: The read is 3 residues too short to cover the CDR3 end, so that end is filled in from the germline J gene. The rearrangement uses TRBV19 and TRBJ1-5; 9 nucleotides align to TRBD1. The junction had 10 bases not matched to a gene; V was cut back by 6 bases and J by 4 bases. CDR1 and CDR2 from the germline V gene are LNHDA and SQIVND (reference sequence). This CDR3 comprises 16 residues. CDR3 loop: CASSGLQGATNQPQHF. CDR3 DNA (partial): TGTGCCAGTAGCGGTTTACAGGGGGCGACTAATCAGCCC.

About this clone: The read halts 3 residues ahead of the CDR3 end, with the missing end drawn from the germline J gene. This chain uses TRBV13 with TRBJ1-6, with TRBD1 identical over 7 bases. Germline CDR1 is PRHDT and CDR2 is FYEKMQ (reference sequence). The trim removed 6 bases at V and 6 bases at J, leaving 5 bases unmatched. This CDR3 contains 14 residues. The CDR3 spells CASRRGQVNSPLHF. Partial CDR3 DNA: TGTGCCAGCAGGCGTGGACAGGTTAATTCACCC.

As concerns this clone: The read comes to an end 3 residues before the CDR3 does, leaving the germline J gene to fill in the end. This chain connects TRBV7-2 to TRBJ1-1; weak D call: TRBD1 (6 bases). The CDR3 consists of 14 residues. Germline-derived CDR1 and CDR2 are SGHTA and FQGNSA. The CDR3 reads CASSGQGTTDTAFF. The sequenced CDR3 bases are TGTGCCAGCAGCGGTCAGGGGACCACAGATACG.

For this clone: The sequence runs out 3 residues before the end of the CDR3; the remainder is reconstructed from the germline J gene. The chain couples TRBV20-1 to TRBJ2-5; 13 bases map to TRBD2. The CDR3 runs 16 residues. Germline V gene sequence: CDR1 DFQATT, CDR2 SNEGSKA (reference sequence). The CDR3 sequence: CSASGRLAGGPGTQYF. The CDR3 bases that were read are TGCAGTGCTAGTGGAAGACTAGCGGGGGGCCCGGGTACC.